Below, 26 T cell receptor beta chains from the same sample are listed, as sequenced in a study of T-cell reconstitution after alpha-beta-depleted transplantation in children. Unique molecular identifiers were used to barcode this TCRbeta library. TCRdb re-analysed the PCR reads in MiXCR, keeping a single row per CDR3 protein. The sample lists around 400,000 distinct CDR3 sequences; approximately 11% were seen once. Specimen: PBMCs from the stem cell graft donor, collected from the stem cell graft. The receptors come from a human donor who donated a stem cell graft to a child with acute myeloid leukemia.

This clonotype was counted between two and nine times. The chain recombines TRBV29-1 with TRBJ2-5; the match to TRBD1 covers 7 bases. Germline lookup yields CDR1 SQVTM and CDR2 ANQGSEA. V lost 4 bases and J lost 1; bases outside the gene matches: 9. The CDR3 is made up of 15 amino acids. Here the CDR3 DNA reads TGCAGCGTTGGGGACAGATTAGACCTCCAAGAGACCCAGTACTTC. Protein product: CSVGDRLDLQETQYF. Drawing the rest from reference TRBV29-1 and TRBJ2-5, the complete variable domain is SAVISQKPSRDICQRGTSLTIQCQVDSQVTMMFWYRQQPGQSLTLIATANQGSEATYESGFVIDKFPISRPNLTFSTLTVSNMSPEDSSIYLCSVGDRLDLQETQYFGPGTRLLVL.

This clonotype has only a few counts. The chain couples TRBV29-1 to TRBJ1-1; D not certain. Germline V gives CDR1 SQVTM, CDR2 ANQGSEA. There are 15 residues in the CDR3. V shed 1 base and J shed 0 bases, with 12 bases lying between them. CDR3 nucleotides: TGCAGCGTTGAAGTGGCTTACGGGATGAACACTGAAGCTTTCTTT. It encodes CSVEVAYGMNTEAFF.

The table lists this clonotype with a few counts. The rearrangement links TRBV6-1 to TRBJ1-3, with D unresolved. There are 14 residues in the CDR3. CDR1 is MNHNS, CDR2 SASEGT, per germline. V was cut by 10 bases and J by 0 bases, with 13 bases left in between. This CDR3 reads CATSVAGSGNTIYF. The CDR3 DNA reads TGTGCCACCAGCGTGGCAGGCTCTGGAAACACCATATATTTT.

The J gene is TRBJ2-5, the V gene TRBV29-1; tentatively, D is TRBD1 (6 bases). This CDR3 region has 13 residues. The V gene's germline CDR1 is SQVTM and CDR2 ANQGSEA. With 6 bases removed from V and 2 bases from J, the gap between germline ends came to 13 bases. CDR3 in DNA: TGCAGCGTCCAAGGACAGCCTCAAGAGACCCAGTACTTC. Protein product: CSVQGQPQETQYF.

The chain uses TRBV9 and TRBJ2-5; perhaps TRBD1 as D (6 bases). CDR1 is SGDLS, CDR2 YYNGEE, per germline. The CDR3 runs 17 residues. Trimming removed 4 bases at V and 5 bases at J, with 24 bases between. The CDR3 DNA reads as TGTGCCAGCAGCCCAACCCTGGGACCATTAAGGGGGGAGACCCAGTACTTC. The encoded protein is CASSPTLGPLRGETQYF.

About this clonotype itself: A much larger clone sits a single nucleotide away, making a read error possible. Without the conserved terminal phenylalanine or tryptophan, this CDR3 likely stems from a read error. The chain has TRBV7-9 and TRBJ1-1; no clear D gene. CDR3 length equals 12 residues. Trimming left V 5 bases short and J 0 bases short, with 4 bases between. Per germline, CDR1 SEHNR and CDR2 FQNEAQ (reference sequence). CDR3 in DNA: TGTGCCAGCAGCCGGGTGAACACTGAAGCTTTCTTG. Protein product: CASSRVNTEAFL.

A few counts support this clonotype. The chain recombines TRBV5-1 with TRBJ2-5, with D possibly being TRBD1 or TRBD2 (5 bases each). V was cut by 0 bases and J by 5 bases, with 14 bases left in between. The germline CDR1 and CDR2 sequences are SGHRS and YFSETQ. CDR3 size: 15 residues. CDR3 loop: CASSLEGRRSETQYF. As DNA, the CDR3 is TGCGCCAGCAGCTTGGAGGGACGGCGATCGGAGACCCAGTACTTC. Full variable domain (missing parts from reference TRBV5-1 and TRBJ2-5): KAGVTQTPRYLIKTRGQQVTLSCSPISGHRSVSWYQQTPGQGLQFLFEYFSETQRNKGNFPGRFSGRQFSNSRSEMNVSTLELGDSALYLCASSLEGRRSETQYFGPGTRLLVL.

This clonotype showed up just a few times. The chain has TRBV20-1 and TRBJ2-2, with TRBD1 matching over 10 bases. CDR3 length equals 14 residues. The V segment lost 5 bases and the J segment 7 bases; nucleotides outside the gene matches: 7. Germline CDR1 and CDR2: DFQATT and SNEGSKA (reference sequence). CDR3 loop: CSAHGQGGSGELFF. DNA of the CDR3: TGCAGTGCTCACGGACAGGGGGGTAGCGGGGAGCTGTTTTTT.

The CDR3 bases are TGTGCCAGCAGTTACGACTATAGCGGGGGCCTCCCTTACGAGCAGTACTTC. This sequence encodes CASSYDYSGGLPYEQYF. This chain links TRBV6-5 with TRBJ2-7; TRBD2 matches at 9 bases. CDR1 is MNHEY and CDR2 is SVGAGI in the germline V gene. The trim removed 2 bases at V and 4 bases at J, leaving 12 bases unmatched. This CDR3 spans 17 amino acids.

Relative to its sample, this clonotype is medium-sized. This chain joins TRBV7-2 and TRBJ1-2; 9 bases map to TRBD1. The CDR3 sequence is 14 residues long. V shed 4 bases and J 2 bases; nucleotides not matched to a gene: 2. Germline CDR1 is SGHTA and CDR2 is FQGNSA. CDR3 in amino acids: CASSSTGGNYGYTF. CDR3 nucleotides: TGTGCCAGCAGCTCGACAGGGGGAAACTATGGCTACACCTTC.

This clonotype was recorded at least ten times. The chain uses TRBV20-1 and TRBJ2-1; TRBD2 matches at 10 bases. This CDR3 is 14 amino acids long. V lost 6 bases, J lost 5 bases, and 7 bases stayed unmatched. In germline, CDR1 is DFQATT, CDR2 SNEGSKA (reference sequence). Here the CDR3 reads CSARWLAGDNEQFF. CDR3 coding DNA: TGCAGTGCCCGGTGGCTAGCGGGAGACAATGAGCAGTTCTTC.

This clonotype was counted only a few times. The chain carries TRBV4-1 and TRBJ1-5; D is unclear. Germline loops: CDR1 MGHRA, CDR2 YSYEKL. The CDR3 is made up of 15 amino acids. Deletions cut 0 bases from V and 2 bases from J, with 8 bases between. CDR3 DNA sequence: TGCGCCAGCAGCCAAGACGGGGAGGGCAATCAGCCCCAGCATTTT. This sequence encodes CASSQDGEGNQPQHF.

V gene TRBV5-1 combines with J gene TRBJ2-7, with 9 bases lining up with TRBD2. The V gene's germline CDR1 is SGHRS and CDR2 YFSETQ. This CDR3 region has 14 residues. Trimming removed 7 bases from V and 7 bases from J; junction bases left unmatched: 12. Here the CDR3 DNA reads TGCGCCAGCCGGGGCGGAGCGGGAGGTCAGGAGCAGTACTTC. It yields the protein CASRGGAGGQEQYF.

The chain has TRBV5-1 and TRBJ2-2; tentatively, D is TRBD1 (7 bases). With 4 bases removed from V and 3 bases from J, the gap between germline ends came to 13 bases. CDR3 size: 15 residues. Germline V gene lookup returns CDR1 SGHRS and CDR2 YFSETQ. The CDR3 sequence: CASSLQGGYTGELFF. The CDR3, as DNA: TGCGCCAGCAGCCTTCAGGGGGGATACACCGGGGAGCTGTTTTTT.

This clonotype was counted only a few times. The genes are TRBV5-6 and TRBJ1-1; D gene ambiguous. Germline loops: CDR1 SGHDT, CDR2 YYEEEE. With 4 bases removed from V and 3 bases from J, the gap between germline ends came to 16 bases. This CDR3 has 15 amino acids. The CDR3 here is CASSLWSPGDTEAFF. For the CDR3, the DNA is TGTGCCAGCAGCCTCTGGAGTCCCGGGGACACTGAAGCTTTCTTT.

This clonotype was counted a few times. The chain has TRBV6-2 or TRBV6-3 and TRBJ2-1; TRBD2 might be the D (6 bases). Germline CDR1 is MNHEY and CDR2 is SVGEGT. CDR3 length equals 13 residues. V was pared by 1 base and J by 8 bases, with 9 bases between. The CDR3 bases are TGTGCCAGCAGTTACTTTGGAGGGGATGAGCAGTTCTTC. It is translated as CASSYFGGDEQFF.

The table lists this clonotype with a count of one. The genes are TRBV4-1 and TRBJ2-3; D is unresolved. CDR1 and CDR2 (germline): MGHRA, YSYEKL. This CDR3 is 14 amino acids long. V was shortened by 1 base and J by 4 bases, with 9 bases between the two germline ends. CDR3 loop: CASSQVSESDTQYF. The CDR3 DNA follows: TGCGCCAGCAGCCAAGTCTCCGAGTCAGATACGCAGTATTTT.

In nucleotides, the CDR3 is TGTGCCAGCAGCCAAGGGACAGGGGGCTTTTACGAGCAGTACTTC. Its translation is CASSQGTGGFYEQYF. V and J are TRBV14 and TRBJ2-7, with 11 bases identical to TRBD1. V lost 1 base and J lost 4; bases outside the gene matches: 3. The CDR3 contains 15 residues. CDR1 is SGHDN and CDR2 is FVKESK in the germline V gene.

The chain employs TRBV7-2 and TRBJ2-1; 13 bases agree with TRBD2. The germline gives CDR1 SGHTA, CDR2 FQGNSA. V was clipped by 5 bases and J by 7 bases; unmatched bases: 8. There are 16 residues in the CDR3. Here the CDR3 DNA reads TGTGCCAGCAGCCGAGGACTAGCGGGAGTAAGGAATGAGCAGTTCTTC. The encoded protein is CASSRGLAGVRNEQFF.

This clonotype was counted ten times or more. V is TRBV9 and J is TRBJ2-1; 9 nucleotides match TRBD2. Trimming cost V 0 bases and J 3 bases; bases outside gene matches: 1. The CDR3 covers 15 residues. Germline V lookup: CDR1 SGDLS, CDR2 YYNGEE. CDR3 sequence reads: CASSVGLAVYNEQFF. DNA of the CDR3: TGTGCCAGCAGCGTAGGACTAGCGGTCTACAATGAGCAGTTCTTC.

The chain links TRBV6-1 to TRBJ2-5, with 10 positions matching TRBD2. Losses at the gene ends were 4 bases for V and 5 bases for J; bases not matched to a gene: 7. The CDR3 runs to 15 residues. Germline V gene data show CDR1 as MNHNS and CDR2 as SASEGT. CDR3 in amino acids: CASSALGTSVETQYF. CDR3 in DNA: TGTGCCAGCAGTGCGTTGGGGACTAGCGTGGAGACCCAGTACTTC.

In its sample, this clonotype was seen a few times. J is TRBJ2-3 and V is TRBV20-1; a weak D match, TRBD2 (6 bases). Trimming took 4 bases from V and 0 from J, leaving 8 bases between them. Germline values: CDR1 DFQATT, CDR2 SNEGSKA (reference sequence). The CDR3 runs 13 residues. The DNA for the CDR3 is TGCAGTGCTACTAGCGTTAGCACAGATACGCAGTATTTT. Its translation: CSATSVSTDTQYF.

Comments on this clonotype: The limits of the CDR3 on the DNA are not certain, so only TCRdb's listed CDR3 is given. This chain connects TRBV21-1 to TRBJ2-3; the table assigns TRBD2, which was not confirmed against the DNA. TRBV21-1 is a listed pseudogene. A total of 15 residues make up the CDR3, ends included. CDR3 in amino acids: CASSKVGSGTDTQYF.

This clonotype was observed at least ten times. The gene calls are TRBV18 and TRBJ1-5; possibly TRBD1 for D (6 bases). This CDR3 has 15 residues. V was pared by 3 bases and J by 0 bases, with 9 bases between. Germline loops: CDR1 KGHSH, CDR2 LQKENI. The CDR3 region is CASSPSGDSNQPQHF. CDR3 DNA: TGTGCCAGCTCACCGTCAGGGGATAGCAATCAGCCCCAGCATTTT.

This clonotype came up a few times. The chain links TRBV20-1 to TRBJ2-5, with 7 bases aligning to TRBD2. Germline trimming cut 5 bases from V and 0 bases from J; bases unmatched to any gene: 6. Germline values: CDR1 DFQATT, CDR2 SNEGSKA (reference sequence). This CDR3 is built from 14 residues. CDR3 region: CSAVRGGYQETQYF. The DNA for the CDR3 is TGCAGTGCTGTCCGCGGGGGATACCAAGAGACCCAGTACTTC.

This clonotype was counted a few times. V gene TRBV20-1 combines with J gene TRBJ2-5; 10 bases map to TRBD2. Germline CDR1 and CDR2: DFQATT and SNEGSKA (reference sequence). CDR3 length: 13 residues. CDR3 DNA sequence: TGCGGATCTAGCGGGGGATTTCAAGAGACCCAGTACTTC. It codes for CGSSGGFQETQYF.